A selection of T cell receptor beta chains follows, all from one sample in a study of blood T cell repertoires in COVID-19. The data were produced by immunoSEQ multiplex PCR, yet TCRdb's version contains in-frame clones alone and is incomplete. The table records about 110,000 clones, about 91% of them present only once. The sequenced material came from peripheral blood. The receptors derive from a woman between 50 and 59 years old with active or convalescent COVID-19. The CDR3 runs from the conserved cysteine through the conserved F or W. D genes are given only for firm matches. The size of a clone is reported for some rows only, either as once, few or many, or as a class for expanded clones.

. | . | 14 | TRBJ2-5 | TRBV28 | CASSFAGAQETQYF | TGTGCCAGCAGTTTTGCGGGCGCCCAAGAGACCCAGTACTTC
. | once | 11 | TRBJ2-7 | TRBV21-1 | CASSPLSGRYF | TGTGCCAGCAGCCCCCTGTCAGGCCGGTACTTC
. | . | 13 | TRBJ2-2 | TRBV6-6 | CASSYSSPGELFF | TGTGCCAGCAGTTACTCGAGCCCCGGGGAGCTGTTTTTT
TRBD2 | . | 17 | TRBJ2-1 | TRBV10-3 | CAISESDGRGARNEQFF | TGTGCCATCAGTGAGTCGGACGGGAGGGGGGCGAGAAATGAGCAGTTCTTC
. | . | 16 | TRBJ2-3 | TRBV18 | CASSPRSPPGTDTQYF | TGTGCCAGCTCACCGCGGTCTCCACCTGGGACAGATACGCAGTATTTT
. | . | 15 | TRBJ2-3 | TRBV19 | CASTNLGVAADTQYF | TGTGCCAGTACCAATCTAGGGGTGGCGGCAGATACGCAGTATTTT
. | . | 18 | TRBJ1-5 | TRBV7-6 | CASSSRPGQGLTNQPQHF | TGTGCCAGCAGCTCTCGTCCGGGGCAGGGACTCACCAATCAGCCCCAGCATTTT
. | . | 12 | TRBJ2-3 | TRBV2 | CASSRGLDTQYF | TGTGCCAGCAGTCGAGGTTTAGATACGCAGTATTTT
. | few | 13 | TRBJ1-2 | TRBV28 | CASSFPQLYGYTF | TGTGCCAGCAGTTTCCCACAGCTCTATGGCTACACCTTC
TRBD1 | . | 15 | TRBJ1-5 | TRBV7-8 | CASSFGQGSNQPQHF | TGTGCCAGCAGCTTTGGACAGGGGAGCAATCAGCCCCAGCATTTT
. | . | 11 | TRBJ2-7 | TRBV27 | CASGTLYEQYF | TGTGCCAGTGGGACACTTTACGAGCAGTACTTC
TRBD1 | . | 17 | TRBJ2-6 | TRBV2 | CASRDRTGNSGANVLTF | TGTGCCAGCAGGGACAGGACAGGGAACTCTGGGGCCAACGTCCTGACTTTC
TRBD2 | . | 15 | TRBJ2-5 | TRBV5-4 | CASSWTSGGSETQYF | TGTGCCAGCAGCTGGACTAGCGGGGGATCAGAGACCCAGTACTTC
. | . | 14 | TRBJ1-4 | TRBV14 | CASSFGQPNEKLFF | TGTGCCAGCAGTTTCGGACAGCCTAATGAAAAACTGTTTTTT
TRBD1 | . | 16 | TRBJ1-3 | TRBV14 | CASSRVGTVSGNTIYF | TGTGCCAGCAGCAGGGTTGGGACAGTCTCTGGAAACACCATATATTTT
. | . | 11 | TRBJ1-4 | TRBV20-1 | CSADLNEKLFF | TGCAGTGCTGACTTAAATGAAAAACTGTTTTTT
. | . | 12 | TRBJ1-5 | TRBV28 | CASRAGYQPQHF | TGTGCCAGCAGGGCAGGCTATCAGCCCCAGCATTTT
. | . | 15 | TRBJ1-1 | TRBV7-2 | CASSLWGGMNTEAFF | TGTGCCAGCAGCTTATGGGGGGGTATGAACACTGAAGCTTTCTTT
TRBD2 | . | 17 | TRBJ2-1 | TRBV28 | CASSLVNGASGRNEQFF | TGTGCCAGCAGCCTCGTTAACGGGGCTAGCGGACGGAATGAGCAGTTCTTC
TRBD1 | once | 14 | TRBJ1-6 | TRBV10-3 | CAISDRASNSPLHF | TGTGCCATCAGCGACAGGGCTTCTAATTCACCCCTCCACTTT
. | . | 13 | TRBJ2-7 | TRBV5-1 | CASSLDRTYEQYF | TGCGCCAGCAGCCTCGACAGAACCTACGAGCAGTACTTC
. | once | 14 | TRBJ1-4 | TRBV2 | CASSELRVREKLFF | TGTGCCAGCAGTGAATTGCGGGTACGGGAAAAACTGTTTTTT
TRBD2 | . | 14 | TRBJ2-3 | TRBV7-2 | CASSFTSGVDTQYF | TGTGCCAGCAGCTTCACTAGCGGGGTTGATACGCAGTATTTT
TRBD1 | . | 15 | TRBJ1-4 | TRBV4-3 | CASSHAAQGGGKLFF | TGCGCCAGCAGCCATGCAGCACAGGGGGGAGGGAAACTGTTTTTT
TRBD2 | . | 15 | TRBJ2-7 | TRBV7-2 | CASSLNPAGAGEQYF | TGTGCCAGCAGCTTAAACCCAGCGGGAGCTGGCGAGCAGTACTTC
. | . | 13 | TRBJ1-1 | TRBV19 | CASSIAGLAEAFF | TGTGCCAGTAGTATAGCGGGACTAGCTGAAGCTTTCTTT
TRBD2 | . | 15 | TRBJ2-4 | TRBV9 | CASSVAGSGGERKYF | TGTGCCAGCAGCGTAGCGGGTAGCGGGGGGGAGAGGAAGTACTTC
. | few | 14 | TRBJ2-2 | TRBV7-2 | CASSLASITGELFF | TGTGCCAGCAGCTTAGCTTCAATCACCGGGGAGCTGTTTTTT
. | once | 15 | TRBJ2-3 | TRBV27 | CASRGWDSFTDTQYF | TGTGCCAGCAGGGGATGGGACTCATTCACAGATACGCAGTATTTT
TRBD2 | . | 15 | TRBJ2-5 | TRBV24-1 | CATSDPGLGQETQYF | TGTGCCACCAGTGACCCCGGACTAGGCCAAGAGACCCAGTACTTC
. | . | 14 | TRBJ2-7 | TRBV7-2 | CASSYTTPLYEQYF | TGTGCCAGCAGCTACACCACCCCTCTCTACGAGCAGTACTTC
TRBD1 | . | 15 | TRBJ2-7 | TRBV5-5 | CASSNRDRGYGEQYF | TGTGCCAGCAGCAACCGGGACAGGGGCTATGGTGAGCAGTACTTC
TRBD1 | few | 13 | TRBJ1-2 | TRBV5-1 | CASSRTGNHGYTF | TGCGCCAGCAGCCGGACAGGGAATCATGGCTACACCTTC
TRBD1 | few | 15 | TRBJ2-7 | TRBV5-5 | CASSWEQGTAYEQYF | TGTGCCAGCAGCTGGGAACAGGGGACCGCCTACGAGCAGTACTTC
TRBD2 | . | 16 | TRBJ2-7 | TRBV6-2/TRBV6-3 | CASSPEGTSATYEQYF | TGTGCCAGCAGCCCCGAGGGGACTAGCGCGACCTACGAGCAGTACTTC
. | . | 15 | TRBJ2-1 | TRBV6-2/TRBV6-3 | CASSPRLVSSIEQFF | TGTGCCAGCAGCCCCCGGCTAGTTTCAAGTATTGAGCAGTTCTTC
TRBD1 | . | 13 | TRBJ1-2 | TRBV4-2 | CASSQRQGHGYTF | TGTGCCAGCAGCCAGAGACAGGGGCATGGCTACACCTTC
. | . | 14 | TRBJ1-1 | TRBV19 | CACDDRGAGTEAFF | TGTGCCTGTGACGACCGGGGGGCGGGCACTGAAGCTTTCTTT
TRBD2 | . | 15 | TRBJ2-3 | TRBV2 | CASSELAGSTDTQYF | TGTGCCAGCAGTGAGTTAGCGGGGTCCACAGATACGCAGTATTTT
TRBD1 | . | 15 | TRBJ1-6 | TRBV6-5 | CASSFGTGRNSPLHF | TGTGCCAGCAGTTTCGGGACAGGGCGCAATTCACCCCTCCACTTT
TRBD2 | . | 16 | TRBJ2-1 | TRBV6-2/TRBV6-3 | CASSKSSGSVHNEQFF | TGTGCCAGCAGCAAATCTAGCGGGAGTGTCCACAATGAGCAGTTCTTC
TRBD2 | . | 13 | TRBJ2-5 | TRBV7-2 | CASLRTSMETQYF | TGTGCCAGCTTACGGACTAGCATGGAGACCCAGTACTTC
. | few | 14 | TRBJ2-7 | TRBV5-4 | CASSGSTGPREQYF | TGTGCCAGCAGCGGGAGTACCGGACCGAGGGAGCAGTACTTC
TRBD2 | . | 13 | TRBJ2-1 | TRBV7-2 | CASGLAAVHEQFF | TGTGCCAGCGGGCTAGCGGCGGTCCATGAGCAGTTCTTC
TRBD1 | . | 16 | TRBJ2-4 | TRBV4-2 | CASSQGDRGRWDIQYF | TGTGCCAGCAGCCAGGGTGACAGGGGCCGGTGGGACATTCAGTACTTC
TRBD2 | . | 18 | TRBJ2-1 | TRBV5-1 | CASSTPGTSGRPGNEQFF | TGCGCCAGCAGCACCCCCGGGACTAGCGGGAGGCCTGGTAATGAGCAGTTCTTC
. | . | 19 | TRBJ1-2 | TRBV11-2 | CASSLDLSRYPRLNYGYTF | TGTGCCAGCAGCTTAGATCTAAGCAGGTACCCTCGTCTTAACTATGGCTACACCTTC
TRBD1 | . | 13 | TRBJ2-5 | TRBV11-3 | CASSEDRDGTQYF | TGTGCCAGCAGCGAAGACAGGGACGGGACCCAGTACTTC
. | . | 14 | TRBJ1-2 | TRBV6-6 | CASRSGEGGYGYTF | TGTGCCAGCCGCTCGGGGGAGGGGGGTTATGGCTACACCTTC
TRBD1 | . | 14 | TRBJ1-6 | TRBV2 | CASNPGQGVSPLHF | TGTGCCAGCAACCCGGGACAGGGGGTTTCACCCCTCCACTTT
TRBD2 | . | 18 | TRBJ2-3 | TRBV9 | CASSLGLAGITSTDTQYF | TGTGCCAGCAGTTTGGGACTAGCGGGGATAACTAGCACAGATACGCAGTATTTT
. | . | 14 | TRBJ2-5 | TRBV7-7 | CASSPGGKRETQYF | TGTGCTAGCAGCCCCGGAGGGAAACGGGAGACCCAGTACTTC
TRBD2 | . | 15 | TRBJ2-3 | TRBV5-6 | CASSLVTSGINTQYF | TGTGCCAGCAGCTTAGTGACTAGCGGAATCAATACGCAGTATTTT
. | . | 14 | TRBJ2-1 | TRBV28 | CASRLSGARNEQFF | TGTGCCAGCAGGCTGAGCGGAGCGCGGAATGAGCAGTTCTTC
. | . | 15 | TRBJ1-1 | TRBV4-3 | CASSQGELEDTEAFF | TGCGCCAGCAGCCAAGGCGAGCTGGAGGACACTGAAGCTTTCTTT
TRBD2 | . | 17 | TRBJ2-5 | TRBV7-9 | CASSPSNLAGYQETQYF | TGTGCCAGCAGCCCATCCAATTTAGCGGGGTACCAAGAGACCCAGTACTTC
TRBD2 | . | 16 | TRBJ2-5 | TRBV6-5 | CASSWGLAGGQETQYF | TGTGCCAGCAGTTGGGGACTAGCGGGAGGGCAAGAGACCCAGTACTTC
. | . | 14 | TRBJ2-3 | TRBV18 | CASLEFKGGATQYF | TGTGCCAGCCTCGAGTTTAAGGGAGGAGCTACGCAGTATTTT
TRBD1 | . | 14 | TRBJ1-2 | TRBV5-1 | CASSLATGIYGYTF | TGCGCCAGCAGCTTGGCGACAGGGATCTATGGCTACACCTTC